This paragraph covers one T cell receptor (beta chain) sequence. Method: immunoSEQ multiplex PCR; TCRdb's copy keeps in-frame clones and lacks some. The sample includes 45,000 to 60,000 clones, roughly 90% of them seen just once. The CDR3 runs to 11 residues. V lost 5 bases and J 7 bases, leaving 6 bases between the germline ends. Germline lookup yields CDR1 SGHRS and CDR2 YFSETQ. The data belong to a study of OX40 agonist ivuxolimab in advanced cancers. This sequence joins TRBV5-1 and TRBJ2-2; D is possibly TRBD2 (6 bases). The input for sequencing was CD4+ or CD8+ T cells sorted from blood, taken in a trial of the OX40 agonist ivuxolimab. The receptor comes from an adult with an advanced solid tumor such as melanoma, head and neck, liver or kidney cancer. CDR3 DNA: TGCGCCAGCAGGGAGGGCGGGGAGCTGTTTTTT. This gives the protein CASREGGELFF.